The rows below give T cell receptor beta chains drawn from one sample of a study of tumor-infiltrating lymphocytes in primary liver carcinoma. TCRdb reprocessed the multiplex PCR reads via MiXCR and lists one record per CDR3 protein. The sample has more than 95,000 distinct CDR3 sequences; approximately 80% are singletons. Sequencing input: liver tumor tissue from sampling region 3. These TCRs come from a man aged 35 to 55 with primary liver carcinoma and hepatitis B virus infection. Both conserved end residues are part of each CDR3. The D gene is left open where the match is weak. Size is omitted from some rows. Given values are once, few, many or a class for expanded clones.

>TRBV12-3/TRBV12-4|TRBJ2-7|.|.
CASSQGEGAYEQYF
TGTGCCAGCAGCCAAGGAGAAGGGGCCTATGAGCAGTACTTC
>TRBV29-1|TRBJ2-1|TRBD2|.
CSVEGSGYSSYNEQFF
TGCAGCGTTGAGGGTAGCGGGTATTCCTCCTACAATGAGCAGTTTTTC
>TRBV4-1|TRBJ1-2|.|.
CASSQDGQGRYGHTF
TGCGCCAGCAGCCAAGATGGACAAGGGCGCTATGGCCACACCTTC
>TRBV5-1|TRBJ2-5|.|.
CASSLGSHPEVTQYF
TGCGCCAGCAGCTTGGGTAGTCATCCCGAAGTGACCCAGTACTTC
>TRBV6-5|TRBJ2-7|TRBD2|.
CVSSTAGVGLEQYF
TGTGTCAGTAGTACCGCGGGAGTCGGGCTCGAGCAGTACTTC
>TRBV5-4|TRBJ2-1|.|.
CASSLWVRACEQFF
TGTGCCAGCAGCTTGTGGGTGCGTGCGTGTGAGCAGTTCTTC
>TRBV4-2|TRBJ2-5|.|.
CVSSAGGGTVKETQYF
TGTGTCAGCAGCGCTGGAGGGGGTACGGTGAAAGAGACCCAATACTTC
>TRBV11-3|TRBJ1-1|.|.
CANNLAGGNTEPFF
TGTGCCAACAACTTAGCGGGAGGGAACACTGAACCTTTCTTT
>TRBV29-1|TRBJ1-2|TRBD1|.
CSARYTGDYGYTF
TGCAGCGCTCGATACACAGGGGATTACGGCTACACCTTC
>TRBV6-2/TRBV6-3|TRBJ2-7|.|.
CASSLRDRAHELYF
TGTGCCAGCAGCCTCCGGGATAGGGCCCACGAGCTGTATTTC
>TRBV28|TRBJ1-2|.|many
CASSLDGGLNYGYTF
TGTGCCAGCAGTTTAGACGGGGGACTTAACTATGGCTACACCTTC
>TRBV6-1|TRBJ2-3|TRBD2|.
CASSESSSGADTRYF
TGTGCCAGCAGTGAATCGTCTAGCGGGGCAGATACACGGTATTTT
>TRBV5-1|TRBJ1-1|.|.
CASGFGETGITEAFF
TGCGCCAGCGGCTTTGGGGAAACAGGGATAACTGAAGCTTTCTTT
>TRBV5-5|TRBJ1-6|TRBD1|once
CASHPGYRGVRNSPLNF
TGTGCCAGCCACCCGGGCTACAGGGGGGTGAGGAATTCACCCCTCAACTTT
>TRBV6-2/TRBV6-3|TRBJ2-7|.|.
CASRHSYEQYF
TGTGCCAGCCGTCACAGCTACGAGCAGTACTTC